Included here is one TCR beta chain sequence, with context. This clone showed up just once. There is no known antigen for this receptor. Base qualities are not provided; no much larger clone lies one nucleotide away. The cysteine opens and the phenylalanine closes a CDR3 of 14 amino acids. The CDR3 DNA has 42 bases and is translated from base 1. V loses 2 bases at its end and J loses 7 bases; junction bases beyond the gene matches: 4. In the germline V gene (reference sequence), CDR1 corresponds to WNHNN and CDR2 to SYGVQD. The data belong to a study of cytomegalovirus exposure and HLA in healthy donors (dated by TCRdb to 2015 to 2018). Context from the whole study: According to a later analysis, the 120 validation repertoires were produced on the same platform as the approximately 600 repertoires of the first cohort. Along with the approximately 700-subject first cohort, a separate validation cohort of some 130 different subjects was used. To predict cytomegalovirus infection status, the study brought together high-throughput TCR immunosequencing, statistical association of individual TCRs with disease status, and machine learning. The study aimed to test whether cataloging public T cell receptors could reveal signatures of past pathogen exposure. What the work shows at the level of the full study, not this receptor alone: In vitro tests confirmed that a few of the cytomegalovirus-associated TCR beta chains recognize cytomegalovirus antigens. Most TCR sequences were seen in very few donors, while some public TCRs were found in many individuals. A total of fewer than 200 TCR beta chains were listed by the study as associated with cytomegalovirus. The authors suggested that the approach could potentially be generalized to other disease states and immunological phenotypes. The classifier was reported to diagnose cytomegalovirus status with high specificity and sensitivity in both the original cohort and the validation cohort. In a later analysis, TCRs clustered in the first cohort were found to also tend to co-occur in the approximately 110 validation repertoires, with 94% of cluster scores above 0. A later analysis lacked HLA typing for the validation cohort, so it scored co-occurrence in that cohort across all 110 or so repertoires.

The library came from the immunoSEQ multiplex PCR assay. The paper's data handling went like this. A statistical classification framework was built to diagnose cytomegalovirus status from the catalog of TCR beta chain sequences. In TCRdb, the immuneACCESS table is reduced to in-frame sequences with V and J assigned. These tables do not hold every clone; where another copy was compared, an unresolved V gene accounts for under half, and the others remain unexplained. That table gives V, J and clone size, and the DNA gave D and trimming. Here the sample has 200,000 or so clones; roughly 82% occur a single time. The ten most abundant clones make up roughly an eighth of the sample. Separate from the approximately 670-subject first cohort, the validation cohort of 90 to 150 subjects was the group to which the donors belonged.

The TCR was taken from a woman under 40 in good health and CMV-seropositive. Rearrangement joined TRBV10-1 to TRBJ2-1, with 8 middle bases fitting TRBD2. The material sequenced was PBMCs. The CDR3: CASSEASGLNEQFF. The nucleotide sequence is TGCGCCAGCAGTGAGGCTAGCGGGTTGAATGAGCAGTTCTTC.